This T cell receptor (beta chain) was sequenced in a study of CD8 T cells in ankylosing spondylitis. Whole-study findings and limits: Certain motif variants had earlier appeared in reactive arthritis synovial fluid and blood. A TCR beta motif of eight highly homologous variants appeared characteristic of ankylosing spondylitis blood. Enrichment of disease-linked clones was reportedly significant in matched ankylosing spondylitis synovial fluid.

V gave up 0 bases and J gave up 7 bases; unmatched junction bases: 18. The CDR3 covers 18 residues. The germline V gene encodes CDR1 LGHNA and CDR2 YSLEER. On this clonotype: Its target is unknown.

As the method for making TCR beta libraries, quantitative 5'-RACE with molecular barcodes was used. TCRdb used MiXCR to reprocess the 5' RACE reads, holding one entry per CDR3 protein. The sample has over 110,000 distinct CDR3 sequences; 7% to 10% are singletons. The source is a male donor with ankylosing spondylitis. The specimen was synovial fluid, either unsorted or a sorted T cell fraction (not recorded which). V is TRBV4-3 and J is TRBJ2-7; 7 positions match TRBD1. For the CDR3, the DNA is TGCGCCAGCAGCCAAGATAAGATTTTCTCAGGGGGTATCGGGGAGCAGTACTTC. It codes for CASSQDKIFSGGIGEQYF.